Sequencing of this TCR beta chain was carried out in a study of shared T cell receptors in the human thymus. This clone was recorded a few times. This table comes from immunoSEQ multiplex PCR, and its TCRdb copy is limited to in-frame clones, with some not included. Counted here are almost 550,000 clones, 70% to 80% occurring once; the ten biggest clones make up about 0.012%. V was shortened by 0 bases and J by 11 bases, with 12 bases between the two germline ends. The germline V gene has CDR1 SGHRS and CDR2 YFSETQ. The CDR3 extends over 12 amino acids. The sample was also linked to a second study, of human thymus T cells. As that study records: Resected material from corrective heart surgery provided the thymus tissue analysed. Related research found strongly overlapping thymic repertoires in unrelated individuals.

The origin of this receptor is a boy younger than two with a congenital heart defect. V usage is TRBV5-1 and J usage is TRBJ2-7, with D possibly matching TRBD1 (5 bases). The sequenced sample consisted of thymocytes. CDR3 amino acids: CASSLGRDDKYF. The CDR3 DNA reads TGCGCCAGCAGCTTGGGCAGGGATGATAAGTACTTC.